One and the same sample provided the 25 T cell receptor beta chains below, sequenced in a study of response to subunit inactivated influenza vaccine. TCRdb reprocessed the RT-PCR reads with MiXCR, giving one entry per CDR3 protein. Of 800,000 to 1,000,000 distinct CDR3 sequences in the sample, 21% were seen once. The sample consisted of PBMCs from blood, taken more than 4 days after vaccination. These receptors were collected from a man between 50 and 59 years old who received an inactivated influenza vaccine.

This chain joins TRBV20-1 and TRBJ1-2, with 7 bases identical to TRBD1. The CDR3 consists of 12 residues. CDR1 is DFQATT and CDR2 is SNEGSKA in the germline V gene (reference sequence). V lost 5 bases and J lost 3; bases outside the gene matches: 3. CDR3 amino acids: CSAPDRDYGYTF. The CDR3 DNA reads TGCAGTGCTCCCGACAGGGACTATGGCTACACCTTC.

This chain links TRBV10-1 with TRBJ2-1, with D perhaps matching TRBD1 or TRBD2 (5 bases each). The germline V gene has CDR1 WNHNN and CDR2 SYGVQD (reference sequence). The length of the CDR3 is 17 residues. Trimming pared 6 bases from V and 2 bases from J, leaving 20 bases between. The CDR3 nucleotides are TGCGCCAGCAGCCCCGATGGGACCCGGGGCGCCTACAATGAGCAGTTCTTC. It translates to CASSPDGTRGAYNEQFF.

This clonotype has just a few counts. The genes are TRBV6-6 and TRBJ1-1, with 7 bases that match TRBD1. This CDR3 contains 12 residues. CDR1 is MNHNY and CDR2 is SVGAGI in the germline V gene (reference sequence). V was clipped by 11 bases and J by 1 base; unmatched bases: 4. The CDR3 spells CAARQGNTEAFF. The CDR3 DNA sequence: TGTGCCGCACGACAGGGGAACACTGAAGCTTTCTTT.

The V gene is TRBV24-1, the J gene TRBJ2-1; maybe TRBD1 (6 bases). Germline V gives CDR1 KGHDR, CDR2 SFDVKD. The V and J ends lost 5 bases and 8 bases respectively, with 15 bases between them. The CDR3 has 14 residues. The CDR3 loop is CATSGMDSSHEQFF. The CDR3 DNA is TGTGCCACCAGTGGTATGGACAGTTCTCATGAGCAGTTCTTC.

The chain couples TRBV28 to TRBJ1-4; TRBD1 agrees at 10 bases. The trim removed 5 bases at V and 8 bases at J, leaving 5 bases unmatched. The CDR3 sequence is 14 residues long. Germline lookup yields CDR1 MDHEN and CDR2 SYDVKM. The CDR3 here is CASSEGTGVEKLFF. The CDR3 coding sequence is TGTGCCAGCAGTGAGGGGACAGGGGTCGAAAAACTGTTTTTT.

This clonotype was detected a few times. This rearrangement joins TRBV12-3 or TRBV12-4 to TRBJ2-7; 10 positions match TRBD1. This CDR3 has 15 amino acids. V was clipped by 7 bases and J by 3 bases; unmatched bases: 9. Here the CDR3 reads CASKPDRGPVYEQYF. CDR3 coding DNA: TGTGCCAGCAAACCCGACAGGGGGCCCGTCTACGAGCAGTACTTC.

V usage is TRBV11-2 and J usage is TRBJ2-7; possibly TRBD1 or TRBD2 for D (5 bases each). Germline V CDR1 and CDR2: SGHAT, FQNNGV. CDR3 size: 16 residues. The V and J ends lost 5 bases and 3 bases respectively, with 20 bases between them. CDR3 region: CASSPRSGRRHYEQYF. The CDR3 DNA follows: TGTGCCAGCAGCCCAAGATCGGGGCGACGGCACTACGAGCAGTACTTC.

This clonotype has only a few counts. The chain is built from TRBV5-1 and TRBJ2-7; TRBD1 aligns across 7 bases. The CDR3 has 13 amino acids. Germline values: CDR1 SGHRS, CDR2 YFSETQ. The J segment lost 4 bases and the V segment lost 4 bases, leaving 5 bases of the junction unmatched. CDR3 amino acids: CASSRPGQYEQYF. DNA for the CDR3: TGCGCCAGCAGCCGTCCGGGACAGTACGAGCAGTACTTC.

The chain links TRBV10-3 to TRBJ2-2; a weak D match, TRBD2 (6 bases). Germline CDR1 reads ENHRY; CDR2 reads SYGVKD. The V end was cut by 4 bases, the J end by 8 bases, with 14 bases between. The CDR3 covers 14 residues. The CDR3 here is CAISVGPEGGELFF. CDR3 nucleotides: TGTGCCATCAGTGTTGGCCCGGAGGGGGGGGAGCTGTTTTTT.

This clonotype has a handful of counts. The rearrangement uses TRBV5-6 and TRBJ2-4, with a possible D match to TRBD2 (5 bases). The ends were cut back, 2 bases at V and 0 bases at J, with 6 bases in the middle. This CDR3 contains 14 residues. The germline V gene has CDR1 SGHDT and CDR2 YYEEEE. DNA for the CDR3: TGTGCCAGCAGCTTTCGGGGAGCCAAAAACATTCAGTACTTC. Its protein is CASSFRGAKNIQYF.

This clonotype turned up a few times. V is TRBV6-5 and J is TRBJ1-1, with a weak D call TRBD1 (5 bases). In germline, CDR1 is MNHEY, CDR2 SVGAGI. The CDR3 sequence is 13 residues long. Trimming removed 4 bases at V and 4 bases at J, with 10 bases between. The CDR3 is CASSSREATEAFF. The CDR3 nucleotides read TGTGCCAGCAGTTCCAGGGAGGCCACTGAAGCTTTCTTT.

This clonotype was counted between two and nine times. This chain connects TRBV24-1 to TRBJ2-3; D might be TRBD2 (5 bases). Germline loops: CDR1 KGHDR, CDR2 SFDVKD. The germline V and J ends were trimmed by 1 base and 2 bases, with 9 bases remaining between them. The CDR3 is 15 amino acids. In nucleotides, the CDR3 is TGTGCCACCAGTGATTTTACGACTACCACAGATACGCAGTATTTT. Amino acids: CATSDFTTTTDTQYF.

A few counts support this clonotype. The J gene is TRBJ2-5, the V gene TRBV12-3 or TRBV12-4; maybe TRBD1 (5 bases). The CDR3 loop spans 13 amino acids. V was trimmed by 6 bases and J by 2 bases, leaving 10 bases between them. Written as DNA, the CDR3 is TGTGCCAGCAGCAAGAACAGGCAAGAGACCCAGTACTTC. It specifies CASSKNRQETQYF.

This clonotype came up a few times. The chain joins TRBV27 to TRBJ2-5, with D perhaps TRBD2 (6 bases). Germline V CDR1 and CDR2: MNHEY, SMNVEV (reference sequence). V lost 3 bases to trimming and J lost 4 bases, with 15 bases between them. This CDR3 is built from 15 residues. The CDR3: CASSLGLSEGETQYF. The DNA of the CDR3 is TGTGCCAGCAGTTTGGGACTCTCCGAAGGAGAGACCCAGTACTTC.

The rearrangement joins TRBV12-3 or TRBV12-4 to TRBJ1-4; 7 bases align to TRBD1. The CDR3 runs 14 residues. V shed 6 bases and J 5 bases; nucleotides not matched to a gene: 6. The CDR3 loop is CASRTGTENEKLFF. The CDR3 DNA is TGTGCCAGCAGGACCGGGACAGAGAATGAAAAACTGTTTTTT.

V and J are TRBV5-1 and TRBJ2-3; TRBD2 matches 8 bases. Germline CDR1 SGHRS, CDR2 YFSETQ. The CDR3 has 14 amino acids. With V trimmed by 7 bases and J by 3 bases, 7 bases remained unmatched. The CDR3 DNA reads TGCGCCAGCCGTAGCGGGGCCCGAACAGATACGCAGTATTTT. Protein product: CASRSGARTDTQYF.

This clonotype was counted a few times. This chain links TRBV4-3 with TRBJ1-2; weak D call: TRBD1 (6 bases). This CDR3 has 17 residues. CDR1 is LGHNA, CDR2 YSLEER, per germline. V gave up 0 bases and J gave up 5 bases, with 19 bases separating them. CDR3 residues: CASSQDWAAGVRYGYTF. DNA for the CDR3: TGCGCCAGCAGCCAAGATTGGGCTGCAGGGGTAAGATATGGCTACACCTTC.

The chain joins TRBV5-1 to TRBJ2-5, with 11 positions matching TRBD2. CDR3 length: 17 residues. Trimming took 4 bases from V and 4 from J; bases not matched to a gene: 12. Germline V gene lookup returns CDR1 SGHRS and CDR2 YFSETQ. The DNA for the CDR3 is TGCGCCAGCAGCATTAGCGGGGGGGCACGGTTACGAGAGACCCAGTACTTC. Protein product: CASSISGGARLRETQYF.

V is TRBV7-2 and J is TRBJ2-1; D is perhaps TRBD1 or TRBD2 (5 bases each). The length of the CDR3 is 13 residues. Trimming took 2 bases from V and 6 from J, leaving 8 bases between them. CDR1 SGHTA and CDR2 FQGNSA come from the germline V gene. The DNA of the CDR3 is TGTGCCAGCAGCTTAATCGGGACCAATGAGCAGTTCTTC. This gives the protein CASSLIGTNEQFF.

The chain joins TRBV6-2 or TRBV6-3 to TRBJ1-1, with D perhaps TRBD1 (6 bases). CDR1 and CDR2 from the germline V gene are MNHEY and SVGEGT. The V end lost 6 bases, the J end lost 5 bases, and 10 bases lay between the germline ends. The CDR3 totals 12 residues. The CDR3 DNA reads as TGTGCCAGCAGGACAGGTCCAACTGAAGCTTTCTTT. Translating gives CASRTGPTEAFF.

CDR3 sequence (DNA): TGCGCCAGCAGCCAAGTTGCTTTTGGGAGGCTAGCGGGGGGTACCCGGTCAAATGAGCAGTTCTTC. It codes for CASSQVAFGRLAGGTRSNEQFF. The chain carries TRBV4-1 and TRBJ2-1; 11 nucleotides agree with TRBD2. Germline lookup yields CDR1 MGHRA and CDR2 YSYEKL. This CDR3 comprises 22 residues. J lost 7 bases, V lost 1 base, and 24 bases had no gene match.

The chain couples TRBV6-5 to TRBJ2-5; no firm D call. The CDR3 runs 10 residues. CDR1 is MNHEY and CDR2 is SVGAGI in the germline V gene. Trimming removed 7 bases from V and 3 bases from J, with 3 bases in between. This CDR3 is CASKKETQYF. CDR3 bases: TGTGCCAGCAAAAAAGAGACCCAGTACTTC.

This clonotype was recorded many times. V and J are TRBV20-1 and TRBJ2-1; 9 bases fit TRBD2. Trimming cost V 0 bases and J 6 bases; bases outside gene matches: 9. The CDR3 totals 16 residues. The V gene's germline CDR1 is DFQATT and CDR2 SNEGSKA (reference sequence). CDR3 in DNA: TGCAGTGCTAGAGATTTGCGCGGGGGGGCCGGCAATGAGCAGTTCTTC. It is translated as CSARDLRGGAGNEQFF.

This clonotype was counted between two and nine times. The chain couples TRBV12-3 or TRBV12-4 to TRBJ2-5, with D possibly TRBD2 on 5 matching bases. The CDR3 sequence is 16 residues long. The V end lost 3 bases, the J end lost 3 bases, and 17 bases lay between the germline ends. CDR3 protein: CASSFSAGEGEETQYF. The DNA of the CDR3 is TGTGCCAGCAGTTTTAGCGCAGGCGAGGGTGAAGAGACCCAGTACTTC.

This clonotype was seen a handful of times. The rearrangement joins TRBV20-1 to TRBJ2-7; D is ambiguous. V lost 6 bases and J lost 3, with 9 bases in between. The CDR3 consists of 11 residues. Germline CDR1 is DFQATT and CDR2 is SNEGSKA (reference sequence). CDR3 sequence (DNA): TGCAGTGCGAACTTGGGCTACGAGCAGTACTTC. Amino acids: CSANLGYEQYF.